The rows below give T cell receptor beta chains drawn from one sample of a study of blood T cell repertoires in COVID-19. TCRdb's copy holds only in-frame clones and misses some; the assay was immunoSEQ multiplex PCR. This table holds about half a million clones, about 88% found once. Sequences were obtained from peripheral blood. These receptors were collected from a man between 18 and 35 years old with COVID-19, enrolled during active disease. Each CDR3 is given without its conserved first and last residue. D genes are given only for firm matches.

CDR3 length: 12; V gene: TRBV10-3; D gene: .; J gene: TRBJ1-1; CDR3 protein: AISESYTNTEAF
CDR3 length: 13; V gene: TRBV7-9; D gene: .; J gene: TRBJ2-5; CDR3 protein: ASAQLKTRKETQY
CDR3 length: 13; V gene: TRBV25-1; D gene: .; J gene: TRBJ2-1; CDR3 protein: ASSEFRTGYNEQF
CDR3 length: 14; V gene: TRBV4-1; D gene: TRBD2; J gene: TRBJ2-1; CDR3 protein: ASSPLAGGSYNEQF
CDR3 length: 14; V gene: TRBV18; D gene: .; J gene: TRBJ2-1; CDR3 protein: ASSQQVQGSYNEQF
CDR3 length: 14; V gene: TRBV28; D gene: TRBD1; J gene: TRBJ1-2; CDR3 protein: ASSHQGQGGTYGYT
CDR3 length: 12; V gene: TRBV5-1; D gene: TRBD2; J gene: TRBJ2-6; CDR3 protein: ASSLTSGSNVLT
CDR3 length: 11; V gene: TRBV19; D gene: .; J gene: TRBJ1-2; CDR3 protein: ASSRTTNYGYT
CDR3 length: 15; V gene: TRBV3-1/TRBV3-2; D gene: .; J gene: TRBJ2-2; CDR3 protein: ASSQDHFDMGTGELF
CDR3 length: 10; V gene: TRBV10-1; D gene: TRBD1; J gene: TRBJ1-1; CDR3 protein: ASSFDRGEAF
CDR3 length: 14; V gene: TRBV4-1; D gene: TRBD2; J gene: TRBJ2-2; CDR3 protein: ASSQVASGRSGELF
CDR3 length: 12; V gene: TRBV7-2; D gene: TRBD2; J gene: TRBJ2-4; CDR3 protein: ASSLTSGRNIQY
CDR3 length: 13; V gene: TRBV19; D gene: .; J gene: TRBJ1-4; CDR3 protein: ASSADRTLNEKLF
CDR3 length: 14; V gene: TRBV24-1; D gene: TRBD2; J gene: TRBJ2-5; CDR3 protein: ATSDRLAGDQETQY
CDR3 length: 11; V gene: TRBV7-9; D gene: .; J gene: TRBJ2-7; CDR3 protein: ASSLHSSYEQY
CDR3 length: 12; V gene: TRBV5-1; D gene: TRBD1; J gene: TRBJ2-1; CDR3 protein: ASSWGQGHNEQF
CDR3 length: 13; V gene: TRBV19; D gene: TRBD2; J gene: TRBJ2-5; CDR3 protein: ASRTSGRVGETQY
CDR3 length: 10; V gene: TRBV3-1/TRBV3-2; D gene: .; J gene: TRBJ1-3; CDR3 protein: ASSQQGNTIY
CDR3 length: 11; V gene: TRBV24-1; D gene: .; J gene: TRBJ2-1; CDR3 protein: ATSDLGGNEQF
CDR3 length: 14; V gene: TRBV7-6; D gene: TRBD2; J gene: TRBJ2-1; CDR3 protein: ASSLGTSLLYNEQF
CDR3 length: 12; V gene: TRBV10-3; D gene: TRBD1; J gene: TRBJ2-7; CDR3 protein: AIRGDRVAYEQY
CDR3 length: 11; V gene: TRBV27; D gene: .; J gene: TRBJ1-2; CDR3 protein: ASSAQGYYGYT
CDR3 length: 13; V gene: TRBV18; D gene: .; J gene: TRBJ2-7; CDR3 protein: ASSPKDGSSYEQY
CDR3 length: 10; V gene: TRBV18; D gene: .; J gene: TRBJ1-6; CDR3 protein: ASTNGNSPLH
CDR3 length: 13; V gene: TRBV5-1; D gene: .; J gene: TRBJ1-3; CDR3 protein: ASSERAGSGNTIY
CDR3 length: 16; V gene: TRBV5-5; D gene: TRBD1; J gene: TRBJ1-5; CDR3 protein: ASSLVAVGQGSNQPQH
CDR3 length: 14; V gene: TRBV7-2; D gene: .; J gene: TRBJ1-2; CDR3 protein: ASSLTGTSLNYGYT
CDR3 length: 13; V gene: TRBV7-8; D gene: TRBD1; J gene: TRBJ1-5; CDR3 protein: ASSFGTGGGQPQH
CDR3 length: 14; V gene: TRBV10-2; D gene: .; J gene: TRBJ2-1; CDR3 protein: ASTPSLGASYNEQF
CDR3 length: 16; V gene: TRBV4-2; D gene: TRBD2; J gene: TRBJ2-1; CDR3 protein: ASSQAVGGGTREHEQF
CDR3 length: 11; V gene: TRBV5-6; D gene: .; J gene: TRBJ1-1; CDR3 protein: ASSLWANTEAF
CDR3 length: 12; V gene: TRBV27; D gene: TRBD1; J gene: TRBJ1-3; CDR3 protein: ASSLGGQGSTIY
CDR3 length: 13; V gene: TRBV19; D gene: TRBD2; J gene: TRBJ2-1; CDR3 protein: ASSMGSGGLGEQF
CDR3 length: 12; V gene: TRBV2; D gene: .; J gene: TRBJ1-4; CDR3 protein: ASSAGRGSEKLF
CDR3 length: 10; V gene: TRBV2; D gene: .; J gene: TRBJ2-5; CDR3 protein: ASSRLQETQY
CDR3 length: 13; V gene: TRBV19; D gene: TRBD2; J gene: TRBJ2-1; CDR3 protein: ASRGGGSSYNEQF
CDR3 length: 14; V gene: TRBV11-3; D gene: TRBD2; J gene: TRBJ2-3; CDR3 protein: ASSSGLAGVSDTQY
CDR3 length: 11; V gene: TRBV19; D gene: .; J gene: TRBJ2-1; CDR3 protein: ASKSPRNNEQF
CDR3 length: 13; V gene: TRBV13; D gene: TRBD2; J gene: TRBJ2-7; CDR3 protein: ASSLGAGDSYEQY
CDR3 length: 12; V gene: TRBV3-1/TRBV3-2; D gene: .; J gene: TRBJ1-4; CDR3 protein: ASSLDTPNEKLF
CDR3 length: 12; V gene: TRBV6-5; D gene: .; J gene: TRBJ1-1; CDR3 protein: ASSLTGAGTEAF
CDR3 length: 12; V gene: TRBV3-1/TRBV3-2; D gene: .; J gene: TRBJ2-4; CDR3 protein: ASSQEGRGDIQY
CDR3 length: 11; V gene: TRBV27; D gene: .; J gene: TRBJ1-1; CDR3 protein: ASKLRSGTEAF
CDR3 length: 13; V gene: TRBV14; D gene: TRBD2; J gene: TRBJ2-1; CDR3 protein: ASSRGTSSYNEQF
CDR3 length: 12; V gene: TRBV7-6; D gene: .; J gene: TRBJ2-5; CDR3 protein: ASSSAAGTETQY
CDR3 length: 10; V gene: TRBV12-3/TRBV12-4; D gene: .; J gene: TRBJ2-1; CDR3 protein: ASSSGFYEQF
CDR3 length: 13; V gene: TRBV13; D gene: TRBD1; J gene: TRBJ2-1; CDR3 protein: ASSYVGQGADEQF